This TCR beta chain is from a study of blood T cell repertoires in COVID-19. Libraries were prepared by immunoSEQ multiplex PCR; TCRdb keeps only in-frame clonotypes and omits some of them. The table has around 400,000 clones, under 90% seen once. Germline loops: CDR1 MGHRA, CDR2 YSYEKL. The length of the CDR3 is 16 residues. Trimming shortened V by 0 bases and J by 5 bases, and 16 bases separated the two germline ends. Sequencing was performed on PBMCs or T cells enriched from blood (not recorded which). The receptor was isolated from a woman aged 25 to 39 who had recovered from COVID-19. V is TRBV4-1 and J is TRBJ1-2; TRBD1 might be the D (5 bases). This CDR3 reads CASSQETAGKIYGYTF. The CDR3 DNA follows: TGCGCCAGCAGCCAAGAAACGGCAGGGAAGATATATGGCTACACCTTC.